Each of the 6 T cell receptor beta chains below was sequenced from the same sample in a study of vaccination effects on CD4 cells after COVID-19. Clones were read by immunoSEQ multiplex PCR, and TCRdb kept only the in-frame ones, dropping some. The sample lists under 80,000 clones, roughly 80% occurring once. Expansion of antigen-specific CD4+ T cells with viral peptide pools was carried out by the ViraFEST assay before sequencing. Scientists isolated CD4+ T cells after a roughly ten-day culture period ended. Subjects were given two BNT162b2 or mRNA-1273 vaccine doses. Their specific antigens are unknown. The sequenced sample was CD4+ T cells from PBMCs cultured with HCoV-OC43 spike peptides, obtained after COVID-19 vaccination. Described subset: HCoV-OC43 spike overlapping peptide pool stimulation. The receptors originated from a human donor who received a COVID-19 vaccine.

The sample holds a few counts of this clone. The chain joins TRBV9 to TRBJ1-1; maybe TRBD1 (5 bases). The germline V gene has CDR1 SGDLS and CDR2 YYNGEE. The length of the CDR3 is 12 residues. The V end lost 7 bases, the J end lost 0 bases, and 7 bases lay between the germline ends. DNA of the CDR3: TGTGCCAGCGGGGGGATGAACACTGAAGCTTTCTTT. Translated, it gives CASGGMNTEAFF. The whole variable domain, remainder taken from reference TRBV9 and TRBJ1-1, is DSGVTQTPKHLITATGQRVTLRCSPRSGDLSVYWYQQSLDQGLQFLIQYYNGEERAKGNILERFSAQQFPDLHSELNLSSLELGDSALYFCASGGMNTEAFFGQGTRLTVV.

DNA of the CDR3: TGTGCCAGCAGTTACTCTTGGACAGGAGCCTTCCAAGCTTTCTTT. This codes for CASSYSWTGAFQAFF. V and J are TRBV6-2 or TRBV6-3 and TRBJ1-1; 7 nucleotides match TRBD1. The CDR3 spans 15 residues. V lost 0 bases, J lost 9 bases, and 10 bases stayed unmatched. The germline V gene encodes CDR1 MNHEY and CDR2 SVGEGT.

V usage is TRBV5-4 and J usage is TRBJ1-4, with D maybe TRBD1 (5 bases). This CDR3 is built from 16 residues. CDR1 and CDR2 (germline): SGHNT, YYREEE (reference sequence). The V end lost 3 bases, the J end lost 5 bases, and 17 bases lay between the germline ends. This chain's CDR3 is CASSSMGTGGNEKLFF. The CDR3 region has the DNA TGTGCCAGCAGCTCTATGGGAACAGGAGGAAATGAAAAACTGTTTTTT.

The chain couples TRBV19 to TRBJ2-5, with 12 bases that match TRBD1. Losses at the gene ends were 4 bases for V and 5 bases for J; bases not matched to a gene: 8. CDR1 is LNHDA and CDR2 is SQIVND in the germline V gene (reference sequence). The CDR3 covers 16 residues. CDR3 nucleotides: TGTGCCAGTAGTAGCGGGGACAGGGGGCTTTATGAGACCCAGTACTTC. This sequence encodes CASSSGDRGLYETQYF.

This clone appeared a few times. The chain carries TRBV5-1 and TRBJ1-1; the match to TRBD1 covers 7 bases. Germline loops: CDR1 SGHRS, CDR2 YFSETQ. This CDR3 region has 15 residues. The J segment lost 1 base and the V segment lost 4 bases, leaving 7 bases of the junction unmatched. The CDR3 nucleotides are TGCGCCAGCAGCCCGATCACAGGGGAGAACACTGAAGCTTTCTTT. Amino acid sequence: CASSPITGENTEAFF.

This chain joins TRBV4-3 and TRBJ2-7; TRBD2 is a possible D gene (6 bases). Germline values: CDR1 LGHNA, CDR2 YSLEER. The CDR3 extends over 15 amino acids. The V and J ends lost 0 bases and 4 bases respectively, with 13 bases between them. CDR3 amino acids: CASSQEAGGAYEQYV. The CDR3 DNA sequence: TGCGCCAGCAGCCAAGAGGCCGGGGGAGCTTACGAGCAGTACGTC.